The clone carrying this T cell receptor (beta chain) was found many times. Its antigen is currently unknown. One end of the junction varies from germline; a read error may be responsible. This record comes from a study of T cells in Graves' hyperthyroidism and ophthalmopathy. Uncontrolled infection, other autoimmune disease, pregnancy and lactation each barred patients from inclusion. Broader study findings: Most thyroid clonotypes expanded above 0.001 appeared in blood too. Ophthalmopathy, as predicted by the model, came a median around 6.7 months after the prediction.

CDR3 length: 15 residues. Germline loops: CDR1 MGHRA, CDR2 YSYEKL. RNA transcripts gave rise to amplified TCR beta CDR3 regions. A set of HTBI primers served as the primers for a first-round RT-PCR of the TCR CDR3. TCRdb processed the multiplex PCR reads anew with MiXCR; each CDR3 protein has one entry. Of 360,000 or so distinct CDR3 sequences in the sample, 15% to 20% were seen once. The chain has TRBV4-1 and TRBJ1-1; D remains unclear. The sequencing sample was made of blood. This TCR derives from a woman between 18 and 30 years old with Graves' hyperthyroidism. The CDR3 is CASSQEVAENAEAFF. In DNA form, the CDR3 reads TGCGCCAGCAGTCAAGAAGTAGCGGAGAACGCTGAAGCTTTCTTT.